Listed below are T cell receptor beta chains from one sample, sequenced in a study of shared clonotypes between healthy human individuals. The protocol was immunoSEQ multiplex PCR, while the TCRdb copy is restricted to in-frame clones and leaves out a portion. The table includes about 680,000 clones, around three quarters detected once. The sample taken for sequencing was memory CD4+ T cells sorted from blood. The receptors originated from a young woman in good health. The CDR3 runs from the conserved cysteine through the conserved F or W. Each record gives: V gene, clone size, J gene, D gene, CDR3 DNA, CDR3 protein. The D gene is left open where the match is weak. Size is omitted from some rows. Given values are once, few, many or a class for expanded clones.

TRBV6-6	NA	TRBJ2-1	TRBD1	TGTGCCAGCAGTTACATGACAGGGGGCCGGAATGAGCAGTTCTTC	CASSYMTGGRNEQFF
TRBV5-1	NA	TRBJ1-2	TRBD1	TGCGCCAGCAGCTTGGTATCGGGACAGGGTAGCGGCTATGGCTACACCTTC	CASSLVSGQGSGYGYTF
TRBV4-1	NA	TRBJ2-1	TRBD2	TGCGCCAGCAGCCAAGATGTAGGACTAGCGGGTGACAATGAGCAGTTCTTC	CASSQDVGLAGDNEQFF
TRBV6-5	NA	TRBJ2-7	TRBD2	TGTGCCAGCAGTTATAGCGGGAGAAGGGACGAGCAGTACTTC	CASSYSGRRDEQYF
TRBV15	NA	TRBJ1-1	NA	TGTGCCACCAGCCCCCGAGTTGCCCACACTGAAGCTTTCTTT	CATSPRVAHTEAFF
TRBV30	NA	TRBJ1-1	TRBD1	TGTGCCTACCAGACAGGGGGCAACACTGAAGCTTTCTTT	CAYQTGGNTEAFF
TRBV6-1	NA	TRBJ1-3	NA	TGTGCCAGCAGCCCCGGGATATCTGGAAACACCATATATTTT	CASSPGISGNTIYF
TRBV30	NA	TRBJ2-1	NA	TGTGCCTGGAGTTCAGGGATCACGTCCTACAATGAGCAGTTCTTC	CAWSSGITSYNEQFF
TRBV16	NA	TRBJ1-1	NA	TGTGCCAGCAGCCAGCCGGGGAAGGCCAGTCACACTGAAGCTTTCTTT	CASSQPGKASHTEAFF
TRBV7-3	few	TRBJ2-7	TRBD1	TGTGCCAGCAGCCGATTCGACAGGGGGGACGAGCAGTACTTC	CASSRFDRGDEQYF
TRBV6-5	NA	TRBJ1-1	NA	TGTGCCAGCAGGCCACCTAATAGACAGATCTCTGAAGCTTTCTTT	CASRPPNRQISEAFF
TRBV27	few	TRBJ1-1	NA	TGTGCCAGCAGTTTAATGACGGCTAGCACTGAAGCTTTCTTT	CASSLMTASTEAFF
TRBV6-5	NA	TRBJ1-1	TRBD1	TGTGCCAGCAGACAGGGGGCCCTCGGTGAAGCTTTCTTT	CASRQGALGEAFF
TRBV27	NA	TRBJ2-5	NA	TGTGCCAGCAGTTTAGAGGCGGGGTACCAAGAGACCCAGTACTTC	CASSLEAGYQETQYF
TRBV7-2	NA	TRBJ1-5	NA	TGTGCCAGCAGCCCAGGGACACAGAATCAGCCCCAGCATTTT	CASSPGTQNQPQHF
TRBV15	few	TRBJ1-5	NA	TGTGCCACCAGCGGGTCCCGGGACCGGCTCGATCAGCCCCAGCATTTT	CATSGSRDRLDQPQHF
TRBV29-1	NA	TRBJ2-7	TRBD2	TGCAGCGTTGAAACTAGCGGCTACGAGCAGTACTTC	CSVETSGYEQYF
TRBV29-1	many	TRBJ1-3	NA	TGCAGCGTAAAACAGGGTAACTCTGGAAACACCATATATTTT	CSVKQGNSGNTIYF
TRBV5-1	NA	TRBJ2-3	NA	TGCGCCAGCAGCTTTAGACAAAGCACAGATACGCAGTATTTT	CASSFRQSTDTQYF
TRBV11-1	NA	TRBJ2-5	TRBD2	TGTGCCAGCAGCTTATCTTCCAGACTAGCGGGACGGGAGACCCAGTACTTC	CASSLSSRLAGRETQYF
TRBV10-3	NA	TRBJ2-3	NA	TGTGCCATCGGTCCGCAAGCCACAGATACGCAGTATTTT	CAIGPQATDTQYF
TRBV28	NA	TRBJ1-1	NA	TGTGCCAGCAGTTTAGCAGGGATAGCTGAAGCTTTCTTT	CASSLAGIAEAFF
TRBV29-1	once	TRBJ1-2	NA	TGCAGCGTTGAAGATCGGTTATATGGCTACACCTTC	CSVEDRLYGYTF
TRBV11-2	NA	TRBJ2-2	TRBD2	TGTGCCAGCTCGGTAGCGGGTATCACCGGGGAGCTGTTTTTT	CASSVAGITGELFF
TRBV28	NA	TRBJ2-1	NA	TGTGCCAGCAGTTTGGGCAGGTACAATGAGCAGTTCTTC	CASSLGRYNEQFF
TRBV5-1	NA	TRBJ2-3	NA	TGCGCCAGCAGCTTGAGCGGCGGGACAAGCACAGATACGCAGTATTTT	CASSLSGGTSTDTQYF
TRBV27	NA	TRBJ2-7	TRBD2	TGTGCCAGCAGCATGTCGTTAGCGGGAGTAACCGAGCAGTACTTC	CASSMSLAGVTEQYF
TRBV9	NA	TRBJ2-1	TRBD2	TGTGCCAGCAGCGTAGTCGGGACTAGCGGTGCTTCATACAATGAGCAGTTCTTC	CASSVVGTSGASYNEQFF
TRBV5-4	few	TRBJ2-1	NA	TGTGCCAGCAGTTGGGAAGGGGGCTACAATGAGCAGTTCTTC	CASSWEGGYNEQFF
TRBV28	NA	TRBJ1-2	NA	TGTGCCAGCAGTTTATTTGGGGGGAACTATGGCTACACCTTC	CASSLFGGNYGYTF
TRBV27	NA	TRBJ2-5	NA	TGTGCCAGCAGTTTATGGTCGTCGGGGACCCAGTACTTC	CASSLWSSGTQYF
TRBV25-1	NA	TRBJ1-5	TRBD1	TGTGCCAGCAGTGACACGAGACAGGGGGCCGGCAATCAGCCCCAGCATTTT	CASSDTRQGAGNQPQHF
TRBV15	NA	TRBJ2-3	NA	TGTGCCACCAGCAGAGACCAGAGGGGGGGAACCGATACGCAGTATTTT	CATSRDQRGGTDTQYF
TRBV5-1	NA	TRBJ2-5	NA	TGCGCCAGCAGCTTGGATCGACCCCAAGAGACCCAGTACTTC	CASSLDRPQETQYF
TRBV6-6	NA	TRBJ1-5	NA	TGTGCCAGCAGTAAACAGGATAGCAATCAGCCCCAGCATTTT	CASSKQDSNQPQHF
TRBV5-1	NA	TRBJ2-7	NA	TGCGCCAGCAGCCAGAGGCCAGGGGATACCTACGAGCAGTACTTC	CASSQRPGDTYEQYF
TRBV5-1	once	TRBJ2-3	NA	TGCGCCAGCAGTATTGGGGGGGCCGCTAGCACAGATACGCAGTATTTT	CASSIGGAASTDTQYF
TRBV6-1	few	TRBJ2-2	NA	TGTGCCAGCATAAGGATGGGGGGAGTCACCGGGGAGCTGTTTTTT	CASIRMGGVTGELFF
TRBV27	NA	TRBJ2-2	NA	TGTGCCAGCAGTTCGCAACCTACCCTGACCGGGGAGCTGTTTTTT	CASSSQPTLTGELFF
TRBV4-1	few	TRBJ1-4	NA	TGCGCCAGCAGCCAAGAACAGGCCGGTCGGACTAATGAAAAACTGTTTTTT	CASSQEQAGRTNEKLFF
TRBV6-5	NA	TRBJ1-2	TRBD1	TGTGCCAGCAGGGAAGGGACAGCACGGGGGAACACCTTC	CASREGTARGNTF
TRBV30	few	TRBJ1-2	NA	TGTGCCTGGAGTGACACCGCCTCGGCTGCCTCAGGCTACACCTTC	CAWSDTASAASGYTF
TRBV27	NA	TRBJ1-5	NA	TGTGCCAGCAGTTTAGTTAGGGACATAAATCAGCCCCAGCATTTT	CASSLVRDINQPQHF
TRBV19	NA	TRBJ1-1	TRBD1	TGTGCCAGTAGGGTCCTTCGACAGGGGGCAGGGGGCACTGAAGCTTTCTTT	CASRVLRQGAGGTEAFF
TRBV2	few	TRBJ1-5	NA	TGTGCCAGCAGTGTGAAAGGCAGAACTCAGCCCCAGCATTTT	CASSVKGRTQPQHF
TRBV19	NA	TRBJ2-5	TRBD1	TGTGCCAGTAGCATGGGGACAGGGGGAAAGGAGACCCAGTACTTC	CASSMGTGGKETQYF
TRBV5-4	NA	TRBJ1-3	NA	TGTGCCAGCAGCTTGAGCTCTGGAAACACCATATATTTT	CASSLSSGNTIYF
TRBV5-6	NA	TRBJ1-1	NA	TGTGCCAGCGGCCTCCACCTAACCACTGAAGCTTTCTTT	CASGLHLTTEAFF
TRBV11-2	NA	TRBJ2-2	NA	TGTGCCAGCAGCCTGAGCGGAAACACCGGGGAGCTGTTTTTT	CASSLSGNTGELFF
TRBV10-3	NA	TRBJ1-1	NA	TGTGCCATCAGTGAGAGACCCTCGGATGAAGCTTTCTTT	CAISERPSDEAFF
TRBV7-9	NA	TRBJ1-6	NA	TGTGCCAGCAGCGATACGGGATTTCAGAATTCACCCCTCCACTTT	CASSDTGFQNSPLHF
TRBV28	NA	TRBJ1-1	NA	TGTGCCAGCAGTTTGGGGGCAGCCCCGGTCACTGAAGCTTTCTTT	CASSLGAAPVTEAFF
TRBV5-6	NA	TRBJ2-1	NA	TGTGCCAGCAGCTCGCTCGACGGTAATGAGCAGTTCTTC	CASSSLDGNEQFF
TRBV27	few	TRBJ1-1	NA	TGTGCCAGCAGTTTGGACACTGAAGCTTTCTTT	CASSLDTEAFF